This T cell receptor (beta chain) was recorded in a study of T cells in Graves' hyperthyroidism and ophthalmopathy. Whole-study findings and limits: Ophthalmopathy was told apart from stable hyperthyroidism by a 13 V-J model.

Stable Graves' hyperthyroidism denoted no ophthalmopathy progression over 18 months. The diagnoses drew upon clinical symptoms, serum thyroxine and TRAb, thyroid ultrasound and orbital computed tomography. Germline CDR1 reads LNHNV; CDR2 reads YYDKDF (reference sequence). The CDR3 loop spans 17 amino acids. A note on this clonotype: The antigen remains undetermined. A read error may be the cause here, since a much bigger clone is one base away.

Amplification of TCR beta CDR3 regions was performed using RNA transcripts as template. Primed by the HTBI set, a first-round RT-PCR was run on the TCR CDR3. A single record per CDR3 protein comes from TCRdb applying MiXCR to the multiplex PCR reads. The sample contains more than 450,000 distinct CDR3 sequences, 12% to 15% of which appear only once. Sequences were obtained from blood. The sequence was collected from a woman in her forties with Graves' hyperthyroidism. The chain combines TRBV15 with TRBJ2-2, with D possibly TRBD1 on 6 matching bases. The CDR3 spells CATSRDSLGTNTGELLF. The CDR3 nucleotides read TGTGCCACCAGCAGAGACTCTCTGGGGACAAACACCGGGGAGCTGCTTTTT.